Listed below are T cell receptor beta chains from one sample, sequenced in a study of shared clonotypes between healthy human individuals. The protocol was immunoSEQ multiplex PCR, while the TCRdb copy is restricted to in-frame clones and leaves out a portion. The data show some 2,500,000 clones, with 80% to 95% seen just once and 0.37% held by the top ten. Material: naive CD4+ T cells from PBMCs. These receptor sequences come from a man aged 18 to 29 in good health. Some clones in this sample may be carry-over from other donors' samples. Each CDR3 is given with its conserved first and last residue. D genes are given only for firm matches. A row's size may be missing; if present it is once, few, many or a size class.

d_gene	abundance	v_gene	j_gene	CDR3nt	CDR3aa
NA	NA	TRBV14	TRBJ2-7	TGTGCCAGCAGCCAAGGTACACACAACGATATTTCCTACGAGCAGTACTTC	CASSQGTHNDISYEQYF
TRBD2	NA	TRBV5-1	TRBJ2-2	TGCGCCAGCAGCGGAACTAGCGGGAGTAACACCGGGGAGCTGTTTTTT	CASSGTSGSNTGELFF
NA	NA	TRBV7-2	TRBJ2-3	TGTGCCAGCAGCCGCGGAGGAGGTACAGATACGCAGTATTTT	CASSRGGGTDTQYF
NA	NA	TRBV6-5	TRBJ1-1	TGTGCCAGCAGTTACCGCAGGGAAGCTTTCTTT	CASSYRREAFF
TRBD1	NA	TRBV5-1	TRBJ2-7	TGCGCCAGCAGCAGGACAGGGGTCGTCTCCTACGAGCAGTACTTC	CASSRTGVVSYEQYF
NA	NA	TRBV7-3	TRBJ2-1	TGTGCCAGCAGCTTAAGTCCAGCAGTCAATGAGCAGTTCTTC	CASSLSPAVNEQFF
TRBD1	NA	TRBV19	TRBJ2-7	TGTGCCAGTAGTACGGGACAGGGGTTCTACGAGCAGTACTTC	CASSTGQGFYEQYF
NA	once	TRBV5-1	TRBJ1-1	TGCGCCAGCAGCTTGGGGGTTTCAGCAAGTAGCACTGAAGCTTTCTTT	CASSLGVSASSTEAFF
TRBD1	NA	TRBV30	TRBJ1-6	TGTGCCTGTGACAGGGATAATTCACCCCTCCACTTT	CACDRDNSPLHF
TRBD1	NA	TRBV28	TRBJ1-1	TGTGCCAGCACCACCCGGACAGGTTGGGTCACTGAAGCTTTCTTT	CASTTRTGWVTEAFF
TRBD2	NA	TRBV5-1	TRBJ2-7	TGCGCCAGCAGCTTGGCACTAGCGCCTTCCTACGAGCAGTACTTC	CASSLALAPSYEQYF
TRBD1	NA	TRBV7-8	TRBJ2-7	TGTGCCAGCAGCTTAGGGACAGGGGGGGCCTACGAGCAGTACTTC	CASSLGTGGAYEQYF
NA	NA	TRBV7-3	TRBJ2-1	TGTGCCAGCAGCTTAACGTCAGCCCCGGCCCGGAGCTATGAGCAGTTCTTC	CASSLTSAPARSYEQFF
NA	NA	TRBV28	TRBJ2-7	TGTGCCACCCTGGACGGCCCCGGGCAGTACTTC	CATLDGPGQYF
NA	once	TRBV28	TRBJ1-5	TGTGCCAGCAGAATTATTAGTAATCAGCCCCAGCATTTT	CASRIISNQPQHF
TRBD1	NA	TRBV5-4	TRBJ1-2	TGTGCCACCGGGACAGGTAGTAACTATGGCTACACCTTC	CATGTGSNYGYTF
NA	once	TRBV4-1	TRBJ1-4	TGCGCCAGCAGCCAAGGGGGAGGGATAGGAACTGAAAAACTGTTTTTT	CASSQGGGIGTEKLFF
NA	NA	TRBV6-1	TRBJ1-5	TGTGCCAGCAGGGACAGTAAAAGCAATCAGCCCCAGCATTTT	CASRDSKSNQPQHF
NA	once	TRBV7-9	TRBJ2-1	TGTGCCAGCAGCTTAGAGAGTTTGGGCAGGGCCCATGAGCAGTTCTTC	CASSLESLGRAHEQFF
NA	NA	TRBV7-2	TRBJ2-6	TGTGCCAGCAGCTCTGGGACAAAGGGCGCCTCTGGGGCCAACGTCCTGACTTTC	CASSSGTKGASGANVLTF
TRBD1	few	TRBV30	TRBJ2-6	TGTGCCGGAGGACAGGGGAGCTCTGGGGCCAACGTCCTGACTTTC	CAGGQGSSGANVLTF
TRBD2	NA	TRBV4-3	TRBJ2-3	TGCGCCAGCAGCCACGGACTAGCGGGAGGAATAGATACGCAGTATTTT	CASSHGLAGGIDTQYF
TRBD1	once	TRBV30	TRBJ1-2	TGTGCCGGATTTCCATTGTCGGGACAGGGGGCGCTGGAGGGCTATGGCTACACCTTC	CAGFPLSGQGALEGYGYTF
NA	NA	TRBV7-2	TRBJ2-3	TGTGCCAGCAGCTTTGTAGCGGTCGCGGATACGCAGTATTTT	CASSFVAVADTQYF
NA	NA	TRBV5-1	TRBJ2-7	TGCGCCAGCAGCCCCGGGGGGCGGTCGTCCTACGAGCAGTACTTC	CASSPGGRSSYEQYF
TRBD2	NA	TRBV9	TRBJ2-1	TGTGCCAGCAGCCCTAGGACTAGCGGGAGGGCCCCGGATGAGCAGTTCTTC	CASSPRTSGRAPDEQFF
NA	once	TRBV19	TRBJ1-2	TGTGCCAGTAGTATCGACAGGCAAAACTATGGCTACACCTTC	CASSIDRQNYGYTF
NA	NA	TRBV28	TRBJ2-5	TGTGCCAGCAGTTTCCGGACAGCAGAGACCCAGTACTTC	CASSFRTAETQYF
TRBD2	NA	TRBV5-1	TRBJ2-2	TGCGCCAGCAGCCCCGGGCAGGGAGGGACCGGGGAGCTGTTTTTT	CASSPGQGGTGELFF
NA	once	TRBV11-1	TRBJ1-2	TGTGCCAGCAGCTTAGGAGACTATGGCTACACCTTC	CASSLGDYGYTF
NA	NA	TRBV11-3	TRBJ2-2	TGTGCCAGCAGCCCTTCGGGGGGCCGTCACACCGGGGAGCTGTTTTTT	CASSPSGGRHTGELFF
NA	NA	TRBV13	TRBJ2-3	TGTGCCAGCAGCTCCCGTTCTTCCCATACGCAGTATTTT	CASSSRSSHTQYF
NA	NA	TRBV5-1	TRBJ2-5	TGCGCCAGCACGTACGGCCAAGAGACCCAGTACTTC	CASTYGQETQYF
NA	NA	TRBV28	TRBJ2-1	TGTGCCAGCAGTTTCTGGCAGGAAAAATACAATGAGCAGTTCTTC	CASSFWQEKYNEQFF
NA	once	TRBV7-2	TRBJ1-2	TGTGCCAGCAGCCCCGCCCCAGGGGCGCATGGCTACACCTTC	CASSPAPGAHGYTF
TRBD1	NA	TRBV27	TRBJ1-1	TGTGCCAGCAGACGGACAGGGCTGAACACTGAAGCTTTCTTT	CASRRTGLNTEAFF